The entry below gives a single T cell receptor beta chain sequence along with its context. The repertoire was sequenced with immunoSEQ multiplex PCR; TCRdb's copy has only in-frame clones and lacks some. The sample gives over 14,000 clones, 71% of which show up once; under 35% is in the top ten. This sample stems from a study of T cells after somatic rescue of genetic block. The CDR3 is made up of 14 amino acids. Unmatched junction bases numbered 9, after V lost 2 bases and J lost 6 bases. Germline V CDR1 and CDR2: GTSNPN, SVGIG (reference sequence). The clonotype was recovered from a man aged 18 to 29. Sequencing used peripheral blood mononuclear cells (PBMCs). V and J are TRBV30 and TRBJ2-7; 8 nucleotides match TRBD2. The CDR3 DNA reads TGTGCCTGGAGTCGGACCCCGGGGACTAGCGAGCAGTACTTC. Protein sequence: CAWSRTPGTSEQYF.